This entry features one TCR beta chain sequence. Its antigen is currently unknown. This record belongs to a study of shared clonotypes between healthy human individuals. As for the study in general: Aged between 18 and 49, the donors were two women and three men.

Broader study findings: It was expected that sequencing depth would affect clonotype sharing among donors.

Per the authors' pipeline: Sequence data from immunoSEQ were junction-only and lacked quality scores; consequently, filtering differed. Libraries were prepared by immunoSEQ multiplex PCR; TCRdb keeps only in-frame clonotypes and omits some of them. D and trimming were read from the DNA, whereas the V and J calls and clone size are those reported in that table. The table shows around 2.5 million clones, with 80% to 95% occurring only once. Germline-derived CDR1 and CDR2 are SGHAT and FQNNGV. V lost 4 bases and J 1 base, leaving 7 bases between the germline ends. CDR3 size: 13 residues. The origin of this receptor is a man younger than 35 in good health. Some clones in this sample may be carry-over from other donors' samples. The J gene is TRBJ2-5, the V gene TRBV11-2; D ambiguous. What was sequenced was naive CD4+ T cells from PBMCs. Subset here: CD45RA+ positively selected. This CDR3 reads CASSSQPQETQYF. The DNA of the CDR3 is TGTGCCAGCAGCTCCCAGCCCCAAGAGACCCAGTACTTC.